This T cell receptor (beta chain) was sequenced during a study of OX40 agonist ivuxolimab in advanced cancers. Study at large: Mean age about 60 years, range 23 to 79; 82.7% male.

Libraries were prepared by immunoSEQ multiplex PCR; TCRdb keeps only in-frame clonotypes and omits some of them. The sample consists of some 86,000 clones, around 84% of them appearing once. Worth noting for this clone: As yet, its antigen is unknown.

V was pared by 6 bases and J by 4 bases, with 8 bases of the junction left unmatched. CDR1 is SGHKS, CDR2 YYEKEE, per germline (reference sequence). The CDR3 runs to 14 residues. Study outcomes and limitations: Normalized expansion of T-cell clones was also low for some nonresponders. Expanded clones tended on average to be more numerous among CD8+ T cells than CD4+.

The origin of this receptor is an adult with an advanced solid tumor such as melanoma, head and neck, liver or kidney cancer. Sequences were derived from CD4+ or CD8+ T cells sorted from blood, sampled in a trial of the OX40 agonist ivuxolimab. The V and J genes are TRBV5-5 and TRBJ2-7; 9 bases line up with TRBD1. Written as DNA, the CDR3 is TGTGCCAGCACCCTGGACAGGGGAAAGTACGAGCAGTACTTC. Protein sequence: CASTLDRGKYEQYF.